Below, 32 T cell receptor beta chains from the same sample are listed, as sequenced in a study of blood T cell repertoires in COVID-19 (dated by TCRdb to 2020 to 2021). The library came from the immunoSEQ multiplex PCR assay. TCRdb's version of the immuneACCESS table is confined to in-frame rearrangements and falls short of the full clone set. An unresolved V gene accounts for under half of the shortfall where checked; the remainder is of unknown origin. The sample data list roughly 140,000 clones, and about 87% of these were observed just once. The top ten clonotypes cover 28% of the sample. The material sequenced was peripheral blood. All receptors derive from a human donor in a cohort sampled during active COVID-19.

The chain recombines TRBV10-3 with TRBJ2-7; the D gene is possibly TRBD1 (6 bases). V lost 5 bases and J 1 base, leaving 15 bases between the germline ends. The CDR3 totals 15 residues. Per the germline V gene, CDR1 is ENHRY and CDR2 is SYGVKD. The CDR3 region has the DNA TGTGCCATCAGTAAGTACATACAGGGTTCCTACGAGCAGTACTTC. Translating it yields CAISKYIQGSYEQYF.

This chain uses TRBV6-5 with TRBJ1-1; 9 nucleotides align to TRBD1. This CDR3 region has 14 residues. V gave up 6 bases and J gave up 1 base; unmatched junction bases: 3. Germline CDR1 MNHEY, CDR2 SVGAGI. The CDR3 sequence: CASRRQGENTEAFF. The DNA of the CDR3 is TGTGCCAGCAGAAGACAGGGGGAGAACACTGAAGCTTTCTTT.

The chain carries TRBV11-1 and TRBJ1-2, with 8 nucleotides matching TRBD1. Losses at the gene ends were 2 bases for V and 2 bases for J; bases not matched to a gene: 4. Germline CDR1 SGHAT, CDR2 FQDESV (reference sequence). This CDR3 is built from 15 residues. CDR3 nucleotide sequence: TGTGCCAGCAGCTTATCAGGGGGCAACAACTATGGCTACACCTTC. Its translation: CASSLSGGNNYGYTF.

The chain employs TRBV7-3 and TRBJ2-7; 7 bases are shared with TRBD1. This CDR3 region has 13 residues. Germline V gives CDR1 SGHTA, CDR2 FQGTGA. The J segment lost 3 bases and the V segment lost 5 bases, leaving 4 bases of the junction unmatched. The CDR3 DNA is TGTGCCAGCAGCGTGGGACAGTACTACGAGCAGTACTTC. It specifies CASSVGQYYEQYF.

V and J are TRBV29-1 and TRBJ1-2; weak D call: TRBD1 (5 bases). Trimming stripped 1 base from V and 8 bases from J, with 17 bases between. CDR1 and CDR2 from the germline V gene are SQVTM and ANQGSEA. This CDR3 has 14 amino acids. The CDR3 sequence: CSVEGPGRSAGYTF. The CDR3 coding sequence is TGCAGCGTTGAAGGTCCAGGGCGTTCGGCCGGCTACACCTTC. Based on the CDR3 plus reference TRBV29-1 and TRBJ1-2, the full variable domain is SAVISQKPSRDICQRGTSLTIQCQVDSQVTMMFWYRQQPGQSLTLIATANQGSEATYESGFVIDKFPISRPNLTFSTLTVSNMSPEDSSIYLCSVEGPGRSAGYTFGSGTRLTVV.

This chain links TRBV5-4 with TRBJ2-5, with 10 bases that match TRBD2. The CDR3 is 17 residues long. CDR1 and CDR2 from the germline V gene are SGHNT and YYREEE (reference sequence). J lost 7 bases, V lost 4 bases, and 16 bases had no gene match. Written as DNA, the CDR3 is TGTGCCAGCAGCCCTCGGGGACTAGCGCGTAATGCTGGGACCCAGTACTTC. Its protein product is CASSPRGLARNAGTQYF. The full variable domain, in which reference TRBV5-4 and TRBJ2-5 provide the parts outside the CDR3, is ETGVTQSPTHLIKTRGQQVTLRCSSQSGHNTVSWYQQALGQGPQFIFQYYREEENGRGNFPPRFSGLQFPNYSSELNVNALELDDSALYLCASSPRGLARNAGTQYFGPGTRLLVL.

The rearrangement joins TRBV9 to TRBJ2-7; TRBD2 agrees at 14 bases. CDR3 length equals 17 residues. Germline trimming cut 1 base from V and 3 bases from J; bases unmatched to any gene: 6. Per germline, CDR1 SGDLS and CDR2 YYNGEE. The CDR3 DNA follows: TGTGCCAGCAGCGTATCTGCGGGACTAGCGGGGGACTACGAGCAGTACTTC. Translation gives CASSVSAGLAGDYEQYF.

This rearrangement joins TRBV15 to TRBJ2-1; 9 bases are a match to TRBD2. After removal of 5 bases from V and 5 bases from J, the junction contained 10 bases not matched to a gene. Germline CDR1 is LNHNV and CDR2 is YYDKDF (reference sequence). The CDR3 is made up of 16 amino acids. CDR3 residues: CATSADGVAGDNEQFF. Here the CDR3 DNA reads TGTGCCACCAGCGCGGACGGGGTAGCGGGGGACAATGAGCAGTTCTTC.

V is TRBV2 and J is TRBJ2-2; D may be TRBD1 (6 bases). Between the trimmed V and J ends, which lost 6 bases and 6 bases, there was a span of 20 bases. The CDR3 runs 16 residues. Per germline, CDR1 SNHLY and CDR2 FYNNEI. CDR3 coding DNA: TGTGCCAGCAGGGAACGCCGCTTGACAGGTTCCGGGGAGCTGTTTTTT. This gives the protein CASRERRLTGSGELFF.

The genes are TRBV7-3 and TRBJ2-2, with TRBD1 matching over 11 bases. CDR1 and CDR2 (germline): SGHTA, FQGTGA. The CDR3 contains 14 residues. Unmatched junction bases numbered 2, after V lost 5 bases and J lost 6 bases. The CDR3 DNA follows: TGTGCCAGCAGCGGGACAGGGGGTTCCGGGGAGCTGTTTTTT. It yields the protein CASSGTGGSGELFF. Combining the CDR3 with reference TRBV7-3 and TRBJ2-2 gives the whole variable domain GAGVSQTPSNKVTEKGKYVELRCDPISGHTALYWYRQSLGQGPEFLIYFQGTGAADDSGLPNDRFFAVRPEGSVSTLKIQRTERGDSAVYLCASSGTGGSGELFFGEGSRLTVL.

The V gene is TRBV5-1, the J gene TRBJ1-4; 7 bases line up with TRBD1. This CDR3 is 14 amino acids long. V was pared by 3 bases and J by 5 bases, with 4 bases of the junction left unmatched. Per germline, CDR1 SGHRS and CDR2 YFSETQ. CDR3 loop: CASSYLTGNEKLFF. The CDR3 coding sequence is TGCGCCAGCAGCTACTTGACAGGGAATGAAAAACTGTTTTTT.

The chain links TRBV18 to TRBJ1-6; 7 nucleotides line up with TRBD1. The V gene end was trimmed by 5 bases and the J gene end by 7 bases; junction bases not matched to a gene: 5. The CDR3 runs 14 residues. Germline-derived CDR1 and CDR2 are KGHSH and LQKENI. CDR3 nucleotides: TGTGCCAGCTCAATAGACAGGGACAATTCACCCCTCCACTTT. This sequence encodes CASSIDRDNSPLHF.

V gene TRBV9 combines with J gene TRBJ2-7; possible D gene TRBD2, 6 bases. V lost 0 bases to trimming and J lost 0 bases, with 10 bases between them. This CDR3 contains 15 residues. Germline CDR1 and CDR2: SGDLS and YYNGEE. The CDR3 loop reads CASSVGGTSSYEQYF. The CDR3 DNA reads TGTGCCAGCAGCGTAGGCGGGACCAGCTCCTACGAGCAGTACTTC.

The chain couples TRBV19 to TRBJ1-5; tentative D call: TRBD1 (6 bases). The V end lost 10 bases, the J end lost 6 bases, and 22 bases lay between the germline ends. This CDR3 region has 15 residues. Germline V gene data show CDR1 as LNHDA and CDR2 as SQIVND (reference sequence). CDR3 residues: CATQSGGGGVQPQHF. DNA of the CDR3: TGTGCCACCCAATCGGGAGGTGGGGGCGTTCAGCCCCAGCATTTT.

V usage is TRBV6-1 and J usage is TRBJ2-6, with D unclear. This CDR3 has 16 residues. V was clipped by 0 bases and J by 1 base, with 7 bases between them. Germline V gene lookup returns CDR1 MNHNS and CDR2 SASEGT. CDR3 sequence reads: CASSEALGSGANVLTF. The CDR3 DNA is TGTGCCAGCAGTGAAGCCCTCGGGTCTGGGGCCAACGTCCTGACTTTC.

The genes are TRBV4-1 and TRBJ2-7; a possible D gene is TRBD2 (5 bases). This CDR3 region has 15 residues. The ends were cut back, 2 bases at V and 2 bases at J, with 13 bases in the middle. CDR1 is MGHRA and CDR2 is YSYEKL in the germline V gene. In DNA, the CDR3 is TGCGCCAGCAGCCAAATAAGCGGACCGACCTACGAGCAGTACTTC. Translated, it gives CASSQISGPTYEQYF.

This clone occurred a few times. The V call is TRBV4-1, the J call TRBJ2-7, with TRBD1 matching 12 bases. The V gene end was trimmed by 4 bases and the J gene end by 5 bases; junction bases not matched to a gene: 3. Germline assignment: CDR1 MGHRA and CDR2 YSYEKL. The CDR3 loop spans 14 amino acids. The CDR3 protein is CASSLRDRGHEQYF. The CDR3 region has the DNA TGCGCCAGCAGCCTCCGGGACAGGGGGCACGAGCAGTACTTC.

The chain links TRBV7-9 to TRBJ1-1, with 8 nucleotides matching TRBD1. This CDR3 is 19 amino acids long. V trimming: 2 bases; J trimming: 10 bases; junction bases outside the gene matches: 24. Germline-derived CDR1 and CDR2 are SEHNR and FQNEAQ (reference sequence). CDR3 amino acids: CASSLPLRQGSGIFPGAFF. The CDR3 DNA is TGTGCCAGCAGCTTACCCCTCAGACAGGGGTCCGGGATATTCCCGGGAGCTTTCTTT.

This chain connects TRBV27 to TRBJ1-1; 10 bases match TRBD1. The CDR3 is 14 residues long. The V gene end was trimmed by 4 bases and the J gene end by 5 bases; junction bases not matched to a gene: 4. Germline-derived CDR1 and CDR2 are MNHEY and SMNVEV (reference sequence). This CDR3 is CASSSGTGVTEAFF. CDR3 sequence (DNA): TGTGCCAGCAGTTCCGGGACAGGGGTTACTGAAGCTTTCTTT.

The chain joins TRBV6-5 to TRBJ1-3; a weak D match, TRBD1 (6 bases). CDR3 size: 14 residues. Trimming removed 5 bases at V and 6 bases at J, with 14 bases between. Germline CDR1 reads MNHEY; CDR2 reads SVGAGI. The CDR3 coding sequence is TGTGCCAGCAGTCCCGTCCAGGGGCTAAACACCATATATTTT. The encoded protein is CASSPVQGLNTIYF.

The chain couples TRBV3-1 (or the pseudogene TRBV3-2) to TRBJ1-5; maybe TRBD1 (5 bases). Germline lookup yields CDR1 LGHDT and CDR2 YNNKEL (reference sequence). V shed 4 bases and J shed 7 bases, with 14 bases lying between them. The CDR3 runs 14 residues. The DNA of the CDR3 is TGTGCCAGCAGCCGAGAAGGGGATGGACAGCCCCAGCATTTT. As protein: CASSREGDGQPQHF.

This chain joins TRBV5-4 and TRBJ1-5; 11 bases align to TRBD1. After removal of 4 bases from V and 10 bases from J, the junction contained 10 bases not matched to a gene. Germline V gene sequence: CDR1 SGHNT, CDR2 YYREEE (reference sequence). There are 15 residues in the CDR3. CDR3 in DNA: TGTGCCAGCAGCGTGGACAGGGGGCCCTTATCCCCCCAGCATTTT. Translated, it gives CASSVDRGPLSPQHF. Variable domain in full (rest from reference TRBV5-4 and TRBJ1-5): ETGVTQSPTHLIKTRGQQVTLRCSSQSGHNTVSWYQQALGQGPQFIFQYYREEENGRGNFPPRFSGLQFPNYSSELNVNALELDDSALYLCASSVDRGPLSPQHFGDGTRLSIL.

The CDR3 DNA sequence: TGTGCCAGCATTAGGGGGACAGGGGGAGGCTACACCTTC. Protein sequence: CASIRGTGGGYTF. The V and J genes are TRBV6-5 and TRBJ1-2; TRBD1 aligns across 11 bases. The CDR3 has 13 residues. J lost 8 bases, V lost 7 bases, and 6 bases had no gene match. Germline V gene lookup returns CDR1 MNHEY and CDR2 SVGAGI.

This sequence joins TRBV5-6 and TRBJ2-2, with 7 bases lining up with TRBD1. Germline V gene lookup returns CDR1 SGHDT and CDR2 YYEEEE. This CDR3 has 16 residues. V was pared by 1 base and J by 2 bases, with 5 bases of the junction left unmatched. The CDR3: CASSLRTGINTGELFF. The CDR3, as DNA: TGTGCCAGCAGCTTGCGGACAGGCATTAACACCGGGGAGCTGTTTTTT. Based on the CDR3 plus reference TRBV5-6 and TRBJ2-2, the full variable domain is DAGVTQSPTHLIKTRGQQVTLRCSPKSGHDTVSWYQQALGQGPQFIFQYYEEEERQRGNFPDRFSGHQFPNYSSELNVNALLLGDSALYLCASSLRTGINTGELFFGEGSRLTVL.

The chain employs TRBV11-2 and TRBJ2-7; D unclear. Looked up from germline, CDR1 is SGHAT and CDR2 is FQNNGV. This CDR3 has 14 amino acids. Trimming shortened V by 1 base and J by 3 bases, and 10 bases separated the two germline ends. CDR3 coding DNA: TGTGCCAGCAGCTTAGCCCCCAGGCACTACGAGCAGTACTTC. Amino acids: CASSLAPRHYEQYF.

This clone came up a few times. J is TRBJ1-4 and V is TRBV25-1, with D unresolved. The germline CDR1 and CDR2 sequences are MGHDK and SYGVNS. CDR3 length equals 14 residues. Trimming left V 9 bases short and J 0 bases short, with 11 bases between. This CDR3 is CASSYGATNEKLFF. In DNA form, the CDR3 reads TGTGCCAGTTCCTACGGGGCAACTAATGAAAAACTGTTTTTT.

The count of this clone is one. This chain connects TRBV24-1 to TRBJ2-3; TRBD2 aligns across 7 bases. Germline V gene lookup returns CDR1 KGHDR and CDR2 SFDVKD. Unmatched junction bases numbered 1, after V lost 4 bases and J lost 1 base. The CDR3 consists of 14 residues. The CDR3 region is CATSDAGGTDTQYF. The CDR3, as DNA: TGTGCCACCAGTGACGCGGGGGGCACAGATACGCAGTATTTT.

The chain uses TRBV18 and TRBJ1-5; 9 bases fit TRBD1. The CDR3 consists of 16 residues. The V and J ends lost 2 bases and 9 bases, in that order; junction bases with no gene match: 11. From germline, CDR1 is KGHSH and CDR2 LQKENI. CDR3 DNA sequence: TGTGCCAGCTCACCAACGACAGGGGGAGGTAGTGGGCCCCAGCATTTT. It translates to CASSPTTGGGSGPQHF. Full variable domain (outside the CDR3, taken from reference TRBV18 and TRBJ1-5): NAGVMQNPRHLVRRRGQEARLRCSPMKGHSHVYWYRQLPEEGLKFMVYLQKENIIDESGMPKERFSAEFPKEGPSILRIQQVVRGDSAAYFCASSPTTGGGSGPQHFGDGTRLSIL.

The chain combines TRBV18 with TRBJ1-6; maybe TRBD1 (6 bases). CDR3 length equals 13 residues. V was cut by 5 bases and J by 9 bases, with 11 bases left in between. Germline loops: CDR1 KGHSH, CDR2 LQKENI. For the CDR3, the DNA is TGTGCCAGCTCAAGGGGGTTGGTTTCACCCCTCCACTTT. Translating it yields CASSRGLVSPLHF.

The genes are TRBV29-1 and TRBJ2-3; a weak D match, TRBD2 (5 bases). CDR3 length: 13 amino acids. Germline V gene sequence: CDR1 SQVTM, CDR2 ANQGSEA. V lost 4 bases, J lost 3 bases, and 11 bases lay in between. The CDR3 sequence is CSVGGVLTDTQYF. CDR3 DNA sequence: TGCAGCGTTGGGGGAGTATTAACAGATACGCAGTATTTT.

V gene TRBV10-1 combines with J gene TRBJ1-1; 10 bases fit TRBD1. V lost 5 bases, J lost 0 bases, and 9 bases stayed unmatched. The CDR3 sequence is 17 residues long. Germline CDR1 reads WNHNN; CDR2 reads SYGVQD (reference sequence). As DNA, the CDR3 is TGCGCCAGCAGTCCCGGGACAGGGGATTGGATGAACACTGAAGCTTTCTTT. Its protein product is CASSPGTGDWMNTEAFF.

This chain connects TRBV7-2 to TRBJ2-3; tentatively, D is TRBD1 (5 bases). CDR1 is SGHTA, CDR2 FQGNSA, per germline. Between the trimmed V and J ends, which lost 3 bases and 0 bases, there was a span of 10 bases. The CDR3 totals 15 residues. The CDR3 loop is CASSFWGRSTDTQYF. DNA of the CDR3: TGTGCCAGCAGCTTCTGGGGCAGGAGCACAGATACGCAGTATTTT.